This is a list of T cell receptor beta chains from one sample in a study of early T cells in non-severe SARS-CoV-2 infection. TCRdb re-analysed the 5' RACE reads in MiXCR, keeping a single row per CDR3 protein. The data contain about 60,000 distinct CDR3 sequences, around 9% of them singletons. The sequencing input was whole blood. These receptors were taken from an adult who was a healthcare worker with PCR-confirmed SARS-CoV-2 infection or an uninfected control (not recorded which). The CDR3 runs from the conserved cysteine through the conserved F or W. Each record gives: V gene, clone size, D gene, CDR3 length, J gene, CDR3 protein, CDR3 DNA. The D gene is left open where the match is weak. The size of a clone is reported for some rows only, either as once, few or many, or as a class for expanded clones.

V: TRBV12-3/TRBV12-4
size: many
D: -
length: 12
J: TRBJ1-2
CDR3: CASSFGMGGYTF
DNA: TGTGCCAGCAGTTTTGGTATGGGCGGCTACACCTTC

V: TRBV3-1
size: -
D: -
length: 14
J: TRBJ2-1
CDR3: CASSQNLANNEQFF
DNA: TGTGCCAGCAGCCAAAACCTAGCCAACAATGAGCAGTTCTTC

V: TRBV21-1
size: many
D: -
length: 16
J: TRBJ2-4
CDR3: CASSKVGRRPKNIQYF
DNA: TGTGCCAGCAGCAAAGTAGGACGGAGACCCAAAAACATTCAGTACTTC

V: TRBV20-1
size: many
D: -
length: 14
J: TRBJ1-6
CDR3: CSAAEPSYNSPLHF
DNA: TGCAGTGCTGCCGAACCCTCCTATAATTCACCCCTCCACTTT

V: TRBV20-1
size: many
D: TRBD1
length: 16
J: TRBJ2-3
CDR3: CSARETGQGAGDTQYF
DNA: TGCAGTGCTAGAGAAACGGGACAGGGGGCTGGAGATACGCAGTATTTT

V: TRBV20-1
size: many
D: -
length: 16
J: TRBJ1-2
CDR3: CSASTTTGLANYGYTF
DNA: TGCAGTGCTAGTACGACCACAGGACTAGCTAACTATGGCTACACCTTC

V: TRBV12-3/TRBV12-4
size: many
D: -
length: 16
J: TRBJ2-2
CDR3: CASSFASRVYTGELFF
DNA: TGTGCCAGCAGTTTCGCAAGCCGAGTTTACACCGGGGAGCTGTTTTTT

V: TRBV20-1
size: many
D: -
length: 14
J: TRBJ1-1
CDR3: CSARGGSLNTEAFF
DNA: TGCAGTGCTAGAGGAGGCAGCCTGAACACTGAAGCTTTCTTT

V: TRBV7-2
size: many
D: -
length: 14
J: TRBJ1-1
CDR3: CASSLGGLNTEAFF
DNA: TGTGCCAGCAGCTTAGGGGGCTTGAACACTGAAGCTTTCTTT

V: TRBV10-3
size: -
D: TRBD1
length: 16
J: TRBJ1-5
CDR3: CAISTGRDRGAQPQHF
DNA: TGTGCCATCAGTACAGGCCGGGACAGGGGGGCTCAGCCCCAGCATTTT

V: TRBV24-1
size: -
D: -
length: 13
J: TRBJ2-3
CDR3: CATSDGAADTQYF
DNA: TGTGCCACCAGTGATGGGGCAGCAGATACGCAGTATTTT

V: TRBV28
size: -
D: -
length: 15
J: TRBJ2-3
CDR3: CASSEPGSGGEAQYF
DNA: TGTGCCAGCAGCGAACCAGGGTCCGGGGGCGAGGCGCAGTATTTT

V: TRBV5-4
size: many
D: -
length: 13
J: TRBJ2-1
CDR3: CASSSRTENEQFF
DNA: TGTGCCAGCAGCTCAAGGACGGAAAATGAGCAGTTCTTC

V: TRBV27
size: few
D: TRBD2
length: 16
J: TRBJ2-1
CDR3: CASSSPSGSSYNEQFF
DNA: TGTGCCAGCAGTTCCCCTAGCGGCAGCTCCTACAATGAGCAGTTCTTC

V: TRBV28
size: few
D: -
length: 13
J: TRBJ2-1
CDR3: CASRSDGLVVPFF
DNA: TGTGCCAGCAGGAGCGATGGGCTAGTGGTCCCGTTCTTC

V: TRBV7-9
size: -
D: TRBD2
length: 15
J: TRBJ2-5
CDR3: CASSSGIAGAETQYF
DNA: TGTGCCAGCAGCTCGGGGATAGCGGGAGCGGAGACCCAGTACTTC

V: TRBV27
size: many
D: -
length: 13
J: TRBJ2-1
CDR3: CASSFVSYNEQFF
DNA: TGTGCCAGCAGTTTTGTCAGTTACAATGAGCAGTTCTTC

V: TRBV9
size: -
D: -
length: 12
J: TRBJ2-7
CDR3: CASSSRGYEQYF
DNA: TGTGCCAGCAGCTCCAGGGGATACGAGCAGTACTTC

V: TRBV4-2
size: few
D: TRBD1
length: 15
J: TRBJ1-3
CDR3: CASSQRQGLSNTIYF
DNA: TGTGCCAGCAGCCAAAGACAGGGCTTATCAAACACCATATATTTT

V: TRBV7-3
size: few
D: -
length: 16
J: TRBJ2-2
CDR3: CASSLGPRTATGELFF
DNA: TGTGCCAGCAGCTTAGGCCCTAGAACAGCCACCGGGGAGCTGTTTTTT

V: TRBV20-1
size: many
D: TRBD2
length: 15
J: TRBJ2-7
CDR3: CSAPKRASGSYEQYF
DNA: TGCAGTGCCCCAAAACGAGCTAGCGGGAGTTACGAGCAGTACTTC

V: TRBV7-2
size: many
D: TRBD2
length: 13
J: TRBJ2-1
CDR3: CASTRTSLGEQFF
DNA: TGTGCCAGCACCCGGACTAGTCTCGGGGAGCAGTTCTTC

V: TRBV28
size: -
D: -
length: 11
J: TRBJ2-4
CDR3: CASSVRNIQYF
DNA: TGTGCCAGCAGTGTCCGCAACATTCAGTACTTC

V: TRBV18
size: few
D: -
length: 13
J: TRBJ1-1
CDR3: CASSLQPSTEAFF
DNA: TGTGCCAGCTCACTCCAACCCAGCACTGAAGCTTTCTTT

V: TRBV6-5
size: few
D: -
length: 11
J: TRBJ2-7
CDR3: CASSSLYEQYF
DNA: TGTGCCAGCAGCTCCCTCTACGAGCAGTACTTC

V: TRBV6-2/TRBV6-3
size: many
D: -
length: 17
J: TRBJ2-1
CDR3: CASSYTGLVASFNEQFF
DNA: TGTGCCAGCAGTTACACAGGGTTGGTAGCGAGCTTTAATGAGCAGTTCTTC

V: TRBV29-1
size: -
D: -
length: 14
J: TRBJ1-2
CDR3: CSVLEGYLQYGYTF
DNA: TGCAGCGTTTTAGAGGGATACCTGCAGTATGGCTACACCTTC